Following are 25 T cell receptor beta chains from one sample sequenced in a study of Ad26.COV2.S vaccination and SARS-CoV-2 variants. Treatment noted: some 20 received Ad26.COV2.S at low or high dose, single or two shots; roughly five received placebo; per-sample allocation not given. Material that was analyzed had been drawn on day 63 after the first vaccine or placebo injection. Some clones are missing from TCRdb's copy, which holds only in-frame ones; the method was immunoSEQ multiplex PCR. This sample carries some 330,000 clones, around 90% of them seen once, and the ten largest clones take approximately 5%. The sequencing used peripheral blood, collected in a trial of Ad26.COV2.S vaccine versus placebo. The receptors originated from a person between 18 and 60 years old who received the Ad26.COV2.S COVID-19 vaccine or a placebo.

The V call is TRBV7-8, the J call TRBJ2-7; 12 bases align to TRBD2. The junction had 6 bases not matched to a gene; V was cut back by 5 bases and J by 4 bases. The CDR3 is 15 residues long. Per the germline V gene, CDR1 is SGHVS and CDR2 is FQNEAQ. The CDR3 DNA is TGTGCCAGCAGCCCCTTGACTAGCGGGAGTTACGAGCAGTACGTC. Residues: CASSPLTSGSYEQYV.

This clone appeared a few times. J is TRBJ1-5 and V is TRBV20-1; D unresolved. V was trimmed by 3 bases and J by 5 bases, leaving 5 bases between them. The CDR3 runs 11 residues. Germline V CDR1 and CDR2: DFQATT, SNEGSKA (reference sequence). The CDR3 nucleotides are TGCAGTGCTAGGAGTTATCAGCCCCAGCATTTT. It is translated as CSARSYQPQHF.

The chain recombines TRBV28 with TRBJ2-5; 11 bases map to TRBD2. Germline V gene lookup returns CDR1 MDHEN and CDR2 SYDVKM. J was trimmed by 0 bases and V by 10 bases; bases with no gene match: 4. The CDR3 contains 14 residues. CDR3 DNA sequence: TGTGCCACCTCTAGCGGGGGGTACCAAGAGACCCAGTACTTC. It yields the protein CATSSGGYQETQYF.

This clone appeared once. The CDR3 region is CASSQGAITEAFF. In DNA form, the CDR3 reads TGTGCCAGTAGTCAGGGGGCGATTACTGAAGCTTTCTTT. The chain recombines TRBV19 with TRBJ1-1; TRBD1 agrees at 8 bases. This CDR3 comprises 13 residues. The J segment lost 5 bases and the V segment lost 5 bases, leaving 4 bases of the junction unmatched. Germline CDR1 is LNHDA and CDR2 is SQIVND (reference sequence).

The V gene is TRBV30, the J gene TRBJ2-1; D uncertain. V lost 3 bases, J lost 3 bases, and 6 bases lay in between. This CDR3 region has 12 residues. Germline assignment: CDR1 GTSNPN and CDR2 SVGIG (reference sequence). The CDR3 sequence: CAWRGYYNEQFF. In DNA form, the CDR3 reads TGTGCCTGGAGGGGTTACTACAATGAGCAGTTCTTC.

This chain links TRBV7-9 with TRBJ1-3; D might be TRBD1 (5 bases). This CDR3 is built from 14 residues. V lost 1 base and J lost 2, with 6 bases in between. From germline, CDR1 is SEHNR and CDR2 FQNEAQ (reference sequence). CDR3 amino acids: CASSLGGAGNTIYF. CDR3 DNA sequence: TGTGCCAGCAGCTTAGGGGGGGCTGGAAACACCATATATTTT. The full variable domain, completed using reference TRBV7-9 and TRBJ1-3, is DTGVSQNPRHKITKRGQNVTFRCDPISEHNRLYWYRQTLGQGPEFLTYFQNEAQLEKSRLLSDRFSAERPKGSFSTLEIQRTEQGDSAMYLCASSLGGAGNTIYFGEGSWLTVV.

Here the CDR3 reads CATSDLGGETFF. CDR3 sequence (DNA): TGTGCCACCAGTGATTTGGGAGGGGAAACTTTCTTT. This chain connects TRBV24-1 to TRBJ1-1; perhaps TRBD1 as D (5 bases). V lost 0 bases and J 12 bases, leaving 10 bases between the germline ends. Germline V gene lookup returns CDR1 KGHDR and CDR2 SFDVKD. The CDR3 is 12 residues long.

The chain employs TRBV6-2 or TRBV6-3 and TRBJ1-1; D call uncertain. The length of the CDR3 is 14 residues. Germline-derived CDR1 and CDR2 are MNHEY and SVGEGT. Trimming removed 2 bases at V and 0 bases at J, with 7 bases between. DNA for the CDR3: TGTGCCAGCAGTTACGGGGATCTGAACACTGAAGCTTTCTTT. Translation: CASSYGDLNTEAFF.

This chain connects TRBV4-1 to TRBJ1-2; D call uncertain. V lost 1 base to trimming and J lost 1 base, with 10 bases between them. CDR1 is MGHRA, CDR2 YSYEKL, per germline. CDR3 size: 15 residues. CDR3 in DNA: TGCGCCAGCAGCCAAGTCACTGGAGTTAACTATGGCTACACCTTC. This encodes CASSQVTGVNYGYTF.

This rearrangement joins TRBV18 to TRBJ2-5; 8 nucleotides align to TRBD2. The junction had 5 bases not matched to a gene; V was cut back by 3 bases and J by 2 bases. Germline CDR1 reads KGHSH; CDR2 reads LQKENI. The CDR3 loop spans 15 amino acids. CDR3 nucleotide sequence: TGTGCCAGCTCACCCGGGACTAGTCGACAAGAGACCCAGTACTTC. This codes for CASSPGTSRQETQYF.

There are a few counts of this clone. This chain links TRBV10-3 with TRBJ2-7; D not resolved. The CDR3 is 13 residues long. The V end was cut by 3 bases, the J end by 7 bases, with 13 bases between. CDR1 is ENHRY, CDR2 SYGVKD, per germline. DNA for the CDR3: TGTGCCATCAGTGAACGGGCCGATCGGGAGCAGTACTTC. This encodes CAISERADREQYF.

This clone has a handful of counts. The gene calls are TRBV5-1 and TRBJ2-2; D possibly corresponds to TRBD1 (6 bases). V shed 6 bases and J shed 2 bases, with 17 bases lying between them. This CDR3 is 16 amino acids long. Germline lookup yields CDR1 SGHRS and CDR2 YFSETQ. In DNA form, the CDR3 reads TGCGCCAGCAATCGAGGGTGGGGGCAAAACACCGGGGAGCTGTTTTTT. It specifies CASNRGWGQNTGELFF.

V usage is TRBV7-9 and J usage is TRBJ1-2; D unresolved. The V end lost 1 base, the J end lost 9 bases, and 6 bases lay between the germline ends. Looked up from germline, CDR1 is SEHNR and CDR2 is FQNEAQ (reference sequence). The CDR3 runs to 11 residues. The DNA of the CDR3 is TGTGCCAGCAGCTTAGGAGAAAGCTACACCTTC. The encoded protein is CASSLGESYTF.

V gene TRBV10-3 combines with J gene TRBJ1-6; 8 positions match TRBD1. V shed 2 bases, J shed 6 bases, and the junction held 3 bases outside the gene matches. Germline V gene sequence: CDR1 ENHRY, CDR2 SYGVKD. The CDR3 length is 15 residues. CDR3 coding DNA: TGTGCCATCAGTGAGCGGACAGGGCCTAATTCACCCCTCCACTTT. Its translation is CAISERTGPNSPLHF.

V is TRBV3-1 (or the pseudogene TRBV3-2) and J is TRBJ2-7; 9 bases agree with TRBD1. The CDR3 sequence is 13 residues long. The germline gives CDR1 LGHDT, CDR2 YNNKEL (reference sequence). V trimming: 4 bases; J trimming: 10 bases; junction bases outside the gene matches: 8. The CDR3 bases are TGTGCCAGCAGCCCTACCGACAGGGGGATACAGTACTTC. This translates into CASSPTDRGIQYF.

The rearrangement uses TRBV3-1 (or the pseudogene TRBV3-2) and TRBJ2-2; 7 nucleotides align to TRBD2. V trimming: 0 bases; J trimming: 0 bases; junction bases outside the gene matches: 4. From germline, CDR1 is LGHDT and CDR2 YNNKEL (reference sequence). CDR3 length: 17 amino acids. This chain's CDR3 is CASSQDWGGSNTGELFF. The CDR3 DNA follows: TGTGCCAGCAGCCAAGATTGGGGGGGTTCGAACACCGGGGAGCTGTTTTTT.

J is TRBJ1-5 and V is TRBV7-9; tentatively, D is TRBD1 (5 bases). Germline V CDR1 and CDR2: SEHNR, FQNEAQ (reference sequence). CDR3 length: 14 amino acids. Trimming pared 5 bases from V and 5 bases from J, leaving 13 bases between. The CDR3 loop is CASSHGTGDQPQHF. CDR3 nucleotide sequence: TGTGCCAGCAGCCACGGGACGGGAGATCAGCCCCAGCATTTT.

The gene calls are TRBV7-6 and TRBJ2-1; maybe TRBD2 (5 bases). V lost 4 bases to trimming and J lost 9 bases, with 22 bases between them. Germline CDR1 and CDR2: SGHVS and FNYEAQ. The CDR3 has 16 amino acids. The CDR3 loop reads CASSYLRFEGSGEQFF. CDR3 in DNA: TGTGCCAGCAGCTACCTTCGATTTGAAGGGAGTGGTGAGCAGTTCTTC.

This sequence joins TRBV5-1 and TRBJ2-2; 7 nucleotides align to TRBD1. There are 14 residues in the CDR3. Germline lookup yields CDR1 SGHRS and CDR2 YFSETQ. J was trimmed by 7 bases and V by 4 bases; bases with no gene match: 7. The CDR3 region is CASSGQDSGGELFF. CDR3 bases: TGCGCCAGCAGCGGACAGGATTCTGGCGGGGAGCTGTTTTTT.

V and J are TRBV7-2 and TRBJ2-7; D is possibly TRBD1 or TRBD2 (5 bases each). CDR1 SGHTA and CDR2 FQGNSA come from the germline V gene. The germline V and J ends were trimmed by 1 base and 4 bases, with 11 bases remaining between them. The CDR3 sequence is 14 residues long. The CDR3 sequence is CASSLERGIYEQYF. Written as DNA, the CDR3 is TGTGCCAGCAGCTTAGAGAGGGGAATATACGAGCAGTACTTC.

This chain links TRBV29-1 with TRBJ1-1, with 8 bases matching TRBD1. The V segment lost 7 bases and the J segment 5 bases; nucleotides outside the gene matches: 15. The CDR3 has 15 amino acids. Germline CDR1 SQVTM, CDR2 ANQGSEA. The CDR3 is CSALHPRQGTTEAFF. Written as DNA, the CDR3 is TGCAGCGCCCTCCACCCAAGACAGGGGACGACTGAAGCTTTCTTT. Complete variable domain (other parts from reference TRBV29-1 and TRBJ1-1): SAVISQKPSRDICQRGTSLTIQCQVDSQVTMMFWYRQQPGQSLTLIATANQGSEATYESGFVIDKFPISRPNLTFSTLTVSNMSPEDSSIYLCSALHPRQGTTEAFFGQGTRLTVV.

The chain joins TRBV18 to TRBJ2-7, with D uncertain. The CDR3 is 13 amino acids. CDR1 is KGHSH, CDR2 LQKENI, per germline. The V and J ends lost 3 bases and 5 bases respectively, with 11 bases between them. The CDR3 nucleotides read TGTGCCAGCTCACCTGACCTGGTGGACGAGCAGTACTTC. It yields the protein CASSPDLVDEQYF. The full variable domain, in which reference TRBV18 and TRBJ2-7 provide the parts outside the CDR3, is NAGVMQNPRHLVRRRGQEARLRCSPMKGHSHVYWYRQLPEEGLKFMVYLQKENIIDESGMPKERFSAEFPKEGPSILRIQQVVRGDSAAYFCASSPDLVDEQYFGPGTRLTVT.

The chain combines TRBV5-6 with TRBJ1-1; D may be TRBD1 (5 bases). Germline lookup yields CDR1 SGHDT and CDR2 YYEEEE. Trimming left V 4 bases short and J 1 base short, with 11 bases between. The CDR3 has 14 amino acids. CDR3 nucleotide sequence: TGTGCCAGCAGCCGCTCCGGGACGAACACTGAAGCTTTCTTT. Amino acid sequence: CASSRSGTNTEAFF.

This chain joins TRBV5-5 and TRBJ1-2, with D tentatively TRBD1 (6 bases). The CDR3 is 14 amino acids. V was pared by 4 bases and J by 1 base, with 11 bases between. Germline values: CDR1 SGHKS, CDR2 YYEKEE (reference sequence). Here the CDR3 reads CASSLTGFNYGYTF. The CDR3 nucleotides are TGTGCCAGCAGCCTGACAGGATTTAACTATGGCTACACCTTC.

The chain couples TRBV7-9 to TRBJ2-3; 7 nucleotides align to TRBD1. V lost 3 bases to trimming and J lost 2 bases; unmatched junction nucleotides: 5. Germline assignment: CDR1 SEHNR and CDR2 FQNEAQ (reference sequence). The CDR3 loop spans 15 amino acids. The DNA of the CDR3 is TGTGCCAGCAGCTTTGTGACAGGGATCACAGATACGCAGTATTTT. Translation: CASSFVTGITDTQYF.